Following are 27 T cell receptor beta chains from one sample sequenced in a study of T cell repertoires in ileal Crohn's disease. Repertoires were generated with immunoSEQ multiplex PCR, while TCRdb's copy carries only in-frame clones and drops some. The sample holds roughly 9,600 clones, around 76% seen once. Sequenced: ileal tissue. The receptor source for this set is an adult with Crohn's disease.

The chain recombines TRBV6-5 with TRBJ1-3, with 7 bases identical to TRBD1. The V gene end was trimmed by 8 bases and the J gene end by 0 bases; junction bases not matched to a gene: 7. This CDR3 comprises 15 residues. The germline V gene encodes CDR1 MNHEY and CDR2 SVGAGI. DNA for the CDR3: TGTGCCAGCCTTGACAGGGCAAGCTCTGGAAACACCATATATTTT. Encoded protein: CASLDRASSGNTIYF.

Of note for this clone: Different DNA sequences within this sample yield the same CDR3. This rearrangement joins TRBV30 to TRBJ2-3; maybe TRBD1 (5 bases). CDR3 length: 12 amino acids. From germline, CDR1 is GTSNPN and CDR2 SVGIG (reference sequence). CDR3 residues: CASGRVADTQYF. The CDR3 coding sequence is TGTGCTTCGGGCAGGGTCGCAGATACGCAGTATTTT.

The CDR3 here is CASSDPKGFYGYTF. CDR3 DNA: TGTGCCAGCAGTGACCCCAAGGGGTTCTATGGCTACACCTTC. The chain couples TRBV2 to TRBJ1-2; TRBD1 might be the D (5 bases). Trimming stripped 3 bases from V and 4 bases from J, with 12 bases between. CDR1 and CDR2 (germline): SNHLY, FYNNEI. The CDR3 spans 14 residues.

The chain is built from TRBV29-1 and TRBJ2-7; TRBD2 matches 11 bases. CDR1 is SQVTM and CDR2 is ANQGSEA in the germline V gene. J was trimmed by 3 bases and V by 6 bases; bases with no gene match: 1. This CDR3 region has 12 residues. CDR3 in amino acids: CSVGTSGYEQYF. CDR3 DNA sequence: TGCAGCGTAGGGACTAGCGGCTACGAGCAGTACTTC.

The chain joins TRBV2 to TRBJ1-1; no firm D call. Germline CDR1 SNHLY, CDR2 FYNNEI. V lost 6 bases and J 2 bases, leaving 10 bases between the germline ends. The CDR3 totals 13 residues. Here the CDR3 reads CASSSTANTEAFF. CDR3 nucleotides: TGTGCCAGCAGCAGTACAGCAAACACTGAAGCTTTCTTT.

The chain recombines TRBV2 with TRBJ1-2, with a tentative D call TRBD1 (5 bases). CDR3 length: 16 residues. V was clipped by 0 bases and J by 4 bases, with 15 bases between them. Per germline, CDR1 SNHLY and CDR2 FYNNEI. The CDR3 DNA reads TGTGCCAGCAGTGAAGCGAAAGGCGGCAGGGCCTATGGCTACACCTTC. The encoded protein is CASSEAKGGRAYGYTF.

This clone appeared once. This chain links TRBV4-1 with TRBJ2-3, with 10 bases aligning to TRBD2. CDR1 and CDR2 (germline): MGHRA, YSYEKL. Trimming removed 4 bases from V and 0 bases from J; junction bases left unmatched: 1. The CDR3 runs to 15 residues. The CDR3 region has the DNA TGCGCCAGCAGCCCGACTAGCGGGAGCACAGATACGCAGTATTTT. Its protein product is CASSPTSGSTDTQYF.

The V gene is TRBV27, the J gene TRBJ2-5, with a possible D match to TRBD1 (7 bases). Trimming removed 3 bases at V and 5 bases at J, with 16 bases between. The germline CDR1 and CDR2 sequences are MNHEY and SMNVEV (reference sequence). The CDR3 length is 15 residues. DNA for the CDR3: TGTGCCAGCAGTTTTGGCAGGGGGGTCAGCGAGACCCAGTACTTC. Its protein product is CASSFGRGVSETQYF.

V is TRBV4-1 and J is TRBJ2-7; maybe TRBD2 (7 bases). CDR3 length: 16 residues. Germline CDR1 MGHRA, CDR2 YSYEKL. Between the trimmed V and J ends, which lost 1 base and 5 bases, there was a span of 18 bases. Here the CDR3 DNA reads TGCGCCAGCAGCCAAGGGGGGGGCTCTCCCGTCCACGAGCAGTACTTC. It is translated as CASSQGGGSPVHEQYF.

A few counts support this clone. The chain links TRBV6-6 to TRBJ1-4; D unclear. Germline V gives CDR1 MNHNY, CDR2 SVGAGI (reference sequence). The CDR3 length is 14 residues. V was trimmed by 5 bases and J by 8 bases, leaving 15 bases between them. The CDR3 DNA reads as TGTGCCAGCAGTCCAGAAGAGAGGTACGAAAAACTGTTTTTT. Translating gives CASSPEERYEKLFF.

This chain links TRBV7-9 with TRBJ1-3, with D tentatively TRBD1 (6 bases). V lost 8 bases to trimming and J lost 0 bases, with 11 bases between them. This CDR3 contains 14 residues. Per germline, CDR1 SEHNR and CDR2 FQNEAQ (reference sequence). Here the CDR3 DNA reads TGTGCCAGCGGACAGTACAGCTCTGGAAACACCATATATTTT. Translation: CASGQYSSGNTIYF.

This chain joins TRBV4-3 and TRBJ2-5; D gene ambiguous. Germline values: CDR1 LGHNA, CDR2 YSLEER. Trimming took off 0 bases at V and 1 base at J, with 12 bases between the two ends. CDR3 length equals 16 residues. The CDR3 bases are TGCGCCAGCAGCCAAGATATCCCAGGTAGCCAAGAGACCCAGTACTTC. It yields the protein CASSQDIPGSQETQYF.

The rearrangement uses TRBV5-1 and TRBJ1-2; perhaps TRBD1 as D (5 bases). The CDR3 is 12 residues long. Trimming removed 4 bases at V and 10 bases at J, with 14 bases between. From germline, CDR1 is SGHRS and CDR2 YFSETQ. The CDR3 DNA is TGCGCCAGCAGCGCCCCCGGACAAATCTACACCTTC. It encodes CASSAPGQIYTF.

This chain connects TRBV5-1 to TRBJ2-5; unclear D gene. CDR3 length: 14 residues. In germline, CDR1 is SGHRS, CDR2 YFSETQ. V was shortened by 4 bases and J by 6 bases, with 16 bases between the two germline ends. CDR3 nucleotide sequence: TGCGCCAGCAGCCTTGGAGTAGCATCGAAGACCCAGTACTTC. Encoded protein: CASSLGVASKTQYF.

This clone is labeled as medium-sized. The identical CDR3 is also encoded by other nucleotide sequences in the sample. The rearrangement links TRBV4-1 to TRBJ1-1; possibly TRBD1 for D (5 bases). The germline V and J ends were trimmed by 1 base and 4 bases, with 7 bases remaining between them. Germline CDR1 MGHRA, CDR2 YSYEKL. CDR3 size: 13 residues. CDR3 residues: CASSQGRGTEAFF. The CDR3 nucleotides are TGCGCCAGCAGCCAAGGGAGGGGCACTGAAGCTTTCTTT.

There are a few counts of this clone. V usage is TRBV7-2 and J usage is TRBJ2-5; no reliable D call. The DNA matches TRBJ2-7 better at its end, which makes the J call doubtful. In germline, CDR1 is SGHTA, CDR2 FQGNSA. This CDR3 contains 14 residues. The CDR3 sequence: CASSLQASPYEQYF. CDR3 nucleotide sequence: TGTGCCAGCAGCCTTCAGGCTTCTCCCTACGAGCAGTACTTC.

This sequence joins TRBV5-1 and TRBJ2-3; possibly TRBD1 for D (5 bases). Germline CDR1 and CDR2: SGHRS and YFSETQ. The germline V and J ends were trimmed by 3 bases and 2 bases, with 13 bases remaining between them. The CDR3 consists of 15 residues. DNA for the CDR3: TGCGCCAGCAGCTCCCAGGGCAGGACCACAGATACGCAGTATTTT. This codes for CASSSQGRTTDTQYF. The whole variable domain, remainder taken from reference TRBV5-1 and TRBJ2-3, is KAGVTQTPRYLIKTRGQQVTLSCSPISGHRSVSWYQQTPGQGLQFLFEYFSETQRNKGNFPGRFSGRQFSNSRSEMNVSTLELGDSALYLCASSSQGRTTDTQYFGPGTRLTVL.

CDR3 bases: TGTGCCAGCAGCTTGGGGGGACAGGGGATGTGGAGCGGGCAGCCCCAGCATTTT. Its translation is CASSLGGQGMWSGQPQHF. This chain connects TRBV5-6 to TRBJ1-5; TRBD1 agrees at 10 bases. The CDR3 runs 18 residues. The trim removed 0 bases at V and 7 bases at J, leaving 13 bases unmatched. Germline assignment: CDR1 SGHDT and CDR2 YYEEEE.

The CDR3 here is CASTRMGGGTGELFF. The DNA of the CDR3 is TGTGCCAGCACCCGAATGGGCGGAGGCACCGGGGAGCTGTTTTTT. The V call is TRBV2, the J call TRBJ2-2; possible D gene TRBD2, 5 bases. CDR1 SNHLY and CDR2 FYNNEI come from the germline V gene. Trimming left V 7 bases short and J 4 bases short, with 16 bases between. This CDR3 has 15 amino acids.

V usage is TRBV15 and J usage is TRBJ1-1; D is perhaps TRBD1 (5 bases). The germline CDR1 and CDR2 sequences are LNHNV and YYDKDF (reference sequence). V gave up 9 bases and J gave up 1 base, with 12 bases separating them. CDR3 length equals 13 residues. Here the CDR3 DNA reads TGTGCCACAAGTGGGCAGGGGAACACTGAAGCTTTCTTT. Residues: CATSGQGNTEAFF.

This chain links TRBV5-1 with TRBJ2-5; possible D gene TRBD2, 5 bases. The CDR3 is made up of 15 amino acids. Trimming left V 0 bases short and J 4 bases short, with 13 bases between. CDR1 SGHRS and CDR2 YFSETQ come from the germline V gene. In DNA form, the CDR3 reads TGCGCCAGCAGCTTGGCGGCTTCGGAGGCAGAGACCCAGTACTTC. Amino acids: CASSLAASEAETQYF.

This chain connects TRBV5-3 to TRBJ2-5; D may be TRBD1 (6 bases). TRBV5-3 is reported as an ORF; its role is uncertain. This CDR3 has 13 amino acids. Trimming shortened V by 3 bases and J by 2 bases, and 8 bases separated the two germline ends. The CDR3 region is CARSSQGQETQYF. The CDR3 nucleotides are TGTGCCAGAAGCTCTCAGGGGCAAGAGACCCAGTACTTC.

This clone was observed a few times. The chain combines TRBV18 with TRBJ2-4, with D tentatively TRBD1 (5 bases). Deletions cut 6 bases from V and 0 bases from J, with 9 bases between. Looked up from germline, CDR1 is KGHSH and CDR2 is LQKENI. The CDR3 spans 14 residues. CDR3 region: CASSDNLAKNIQYF. The CDR3, as DNA: TGTGCCAGCTCGGACAATCTAGCCAAAAACATTCAGTACTTC.

V usage is TRBV27 and J usage is TRBJ1-1, with 7 bases identical to TRBD1. The CDR3 has 12 amino acids. Germline lookup yields CDR1 MNHEY and CDR2 SMNVEV (reference sequence). V trimming: 2 bases; J trimming: 11 bases; junction bases outside the gene matches: 5. CDR3 amino acids: CASSLQGQRAFF. In nucleotides, the CDR3 is TGTGCCAGCAGTTTACAGGGACAGCGGGCTTTCTTT.

This clone is classed as medium-sized (0.01 to 0.1%). The chain carries TRBV5-6 and TRBJ1-2; D unresolved. Deletions cut 0 bases from V and 8 bases from J, with 11 bases between. Germline V CDR1 and CDR2: SGHDT, YYEEEE. The CDR3 extends over 13 amino acids. CDR3 bases: TGTGCCAGCAGCTTGGCCGGTGAATGGGGCTACACCTTC. Its translation: CASSLAGEWGYTF. The full variable domain, completed using reference TRBV5-6 and TRBJ1-2, is DAGVTQSPTHLIKTRGQQVTLRCSPKSGHDTVSWYQQALGQGPQFIFQYYEEEERQRGNFPDRFSGHQFPNYSSELNVNALLLGDSALYLCASSLAGEWGYTFGSGTRLTVV.

The rearrangement joins TRBV29-1 to TRBJ2-7; TRBD1 matches 7 bases. The V segment lost 3 bases and the J segment 3 bases; nucleotides outside the gene matches: 2. The CDR3 runs to 12 residues. Germline V gene data show CDR1 as SQVTM and CDR2 as ANQGSEA. The CDR3 DNA follows: TGCAGCGTTGAGGCAGGGGGCTACGAGCAGTACTTC. Translating gives CSVEAGGYEQYF.

The rearrangement joins TRBV7-2 to TRBJ2-7; 8 bases fit TRBD1. The ends lost 5 bases at V and 1 base at J; junction bases unmatched: 7. Germline loops: CDR1 SGHTA, CDR2 FQGNSA. The CDR3 spans 15 residues. CDR3 sequence: CASSQDRVKSYEQYF. CDR3 nucleotide sequence: TGTGCCAGCAGCCAGGACAGGGTGAAGTCCTACGAGCAGTACTTC.